A selection of T cell receptor beta chains follows, all from one sample in a study of identical twins. Each CDR3 protein gets one entry after TCRdb re-called the 5' RACE reads with MiXCR. Counted here are a few hundred thousand distinct CDR3 sequences, approximately 17% occurring once; the ten biggest clones make up around 12%. The sample was naive T cells sorted from blood. The receptors shown here come from a man in his fifties in good health. Each CDR3 is given without its conserved first and last residue. Fields, in order: V gene, CDR3 protein.

TRBV25-1 | ASSESPGQETQY
TRBV27 | ASSSLPGQPAPLH
TRBV4-3 | ASSQDEGGPEAF
TRBV24-1 | ATSVAGQVHETQY
TRBV4-3 | ASSQVLGTGNEKLF
TRBV4-3 | ASSPQLGSGTEAF
TRBV20-1 | SAPPMGANYGYT
TRBV4-1 | ASSQDSRLGTGLGNTIY
TRBV5-1 | ASSGLTGPTSETQY
TRBV12-3/TRBV12-4 | ASSFLLDRRNTIY
TRBV5-4 | ASSLVIAGGYT
TRBV4-2 | ASSQVRTFSLISSEQY
TRBV20-1 | SALALSGTSYFEQF
TRBV7-2 | ASSLLQDNTGELF
TRBV11-2 | ASRRIGIQPLH
TRBV7-9 | ASSPIRGQGYNEQF
TRBV5-1 | ASRPSRGSSYEQY
TRBV18 | ASSPPMGQGYGYT
TRBV20-1 | SALSGFGEQY
TRBV6-5 | ASSYGYLATGELF
TRBV20-1 | SAIASLGVYWDQETQY
TRBV20-1 | SARPRATNEKLF
TRBV20-1 | SARETGHAGELF
TRBV11-2 | ASSLGRLTGVNTEAF
TRBV5-1 | ASRRGREETQY
TRBV7-9 | ASSLAGGYQETQY
TRBV12-3/TRBV12-4 | ASSPDGISTDTQY
TRBV7-6 | ASSGGTIDEQY
TRBV7-2 | ASSPRASETQY
TRBV12-3/TRBV12-4 | ASSLSWGGELF
TRBV20-1 | SARVLGTERMY
TRBV29-1 | SALDGGYT
TRBV12-3/TRBV12-4 | ASSLGGLAGEGGPDTQY
TRBV24-1 | ATSPSGKDEQF
TRBV6-1 | ASSMAVSGANVLT
TRBV20-1 | SASRDRDSQPQH
TRBV6-2/TRBV6-3 | ASSARFEPQH
TRBV28 | ASSASTGYGTEAF
TRBV20-1 | SAIGVLAKNIQY
TRBV5-1 | ASSVGPTGSYEQY
TRBV28 | ASRRMGQDFSYEQY